These 21 T cell receptor beta chains originate from one sample sequenced in a study of T cells in Graves' hyperthyroidism and ophthalmopathy (dated by TCRdb to the late 2010s). Library preparation was by multiplex PCR. For sequencing, an Illumina HiSeq 2000 was employed. Amplification of TCR beta CDR3 regions was carried out from RNA transcripts. The TCR CDR3 was subjected to a first round of RT-PCR using the HTBI primer set and the Qiagen OneStep RT-PCR kit. TCRdb reran the public reads through fastp at Q25 and MiXCR, keeping productive beta chains. Every entry covers one CDR3 protein and lists the most common genes and DNA from its rows. This sample gives approximately 380,000 distinct CDR3 sequences in total; about 19% of them show up just once. About 4% of the sample is held by the ten biggest clonotypes. The material sequenced was blood. The receptors derive from a woman between 18 and 29 years old with Graves' hyperthyroidism.

Many counts were recorded for this clonotype. The genes are TRBV28 and TRBJ1-2; no clear D gene. This CDR3 has 14 amino acids. V shed 5 bases and J shed 4 bases, with 14 bases lying between them. The germline V gene encodes CDR1 MDHEN and CDR2 SYDVKM. CDR3 region: CASSVLTGLYGYTF. As DNA, the CDR3 is TGTGCCAGCAGTGTATTAACGGGCCTCTATGGCTACACCTTC.

In its sample, this clonotype was seen a few times. This could be a read error, since a much larger clone is one nucleotide away. The chain joins TRBV28 to TRBJ2-3; D perhaps matches TRBD2 (6 bases). Germline values: CDR1 MDHEN, CDR2 SYDVKM. The CDR3 consists of 13 residues. Between the trimmed V and J ends, which lost 6 bases and 10 bases, there was a span of 17 bases. CDR3 region: CASRGGGEYSQYF. CDR3 DNA sequence: TGTGCCAGCAGGGGGGGAGGAGAATATTCGCAGTATTTT.

This clonotype was picked up many times. CDR3 sequence: CSARKAENTEAFF. Written as DNA, the CDR3 is TGCAGTGCCAGAAAGGCGGAGAACACTGAAGCTTTCTTT. The rearrangement links TRBV20-1 to TRBJ1-1; D call uncertain. The CDR3 spans 13 residues. Trimming left V 6 bases short and J 1 base short, with 12 bases between. Germline CDR1 is DFQATT and CDR2 is SNEGSKA (reference sequence).

In its sample, this clonotype was seen many times. The chain has TRBV6-1 and TRBJ2-5, with 8 bases aligning to TRBD1. The CDR3 runs 14 residues. From germline, CDR1 is MNHNS and CDR2 SASEGT. V lost 9 bases and J lost 5; bases outside the gene matches: 11. CDR3 bases: TGTGCCAGGATTGACAGGGGCGAAGGGGAGACCCAGTACTTC. Protein sequence: CARIDRGEGETQYF.

Many counts were recorded for this clonotype. Lacking the conserved final phenylalanine or tryptophan, this CDR3 likely reflects a read error. The chain couples TRBV28 to TRBJ1-2, with D perhaps matching TRBD1 (5 bases). Per germline, CDR1 MDHEN and CDR2 SYDVKM. CDR3 length equals 13 residues. Trimming took off 2 bases at V and 8 bases at J, with 12 bases between the two ends. CDR3: CASSLPGNPGYTS. Written as DNA, the CDR3 is TGTGCCAGCAGTTTACCAGGGAACCCAGGCTACACCTCC.

With regard to this clonotype: Given a much more abundant clone one base away, this may be a read error. V gene TRBV11-2 combines with J gene TRBJ2-5; 13 positions agree with TRBD2. CDR1 and CDR2 (germline): SGHAT, FQNNGV. The CDR3 is made up of 17 amino acids. In DNA form, the CDR3 reads TGTGCCAGCAGCTCTCGTACCGGGACTAGCGGGGTCGAGACCCAGGACTTC. Amino acid sequence: CASSSRTGTSGVETQDF.

Points on this clonotype: This sequence may be a read error, since a much larger clone differs from it by one base. The CDR3 region has the DNA TGCGCCAGCAGCTTGTCAGGTCGTAACACCGGGGAGCTGTGTTTT. It is translated as CASSLSGRNTGELCF. The chain uses TRBV5-1 and TRBJ2-2; a possible D gene is TRBD2 (5 bases). CDR3 length: 15 amino acids. CDR1 is SGHRS and CDR2 is YFSETQ in the germline V gene.

This clonotype was seen ten or more times. Written as DNA, the CDR3 is TGTGCCAGCAGTGAAAACGAGGGACAGGGAGGGACTGAAGCTTTCTTT. It codes for CASSENEGQGGTEAFF. The rearrangement links TRBV6-1 to TRBJ1-1; TRBD1 agrees at 9 bases. The CDR3 sequence is 16 residues long. The J segment lost 5 bases and the V segment lost 2 bases, leaving 9 bases of the junction unmatched. Germline-derived CDR1 and CDR2 are MNHNS and SASEGT.

This sequence joins TRBV5-1 and TRBJ2-7; 9 bases align to TRBD1. The CDR3 runs to 13 residues. Germline lookup yields CDR1 SGHRS and CDR2 YFSETQ. V lost 7 bases, J lost 2 bases, and 4 bases stayed unmatched. CDR3 coding DNA: TGCGCCAGCCAAAGGACAGGGGCCTACGAGCAGTACTTC. Protein: CASQRTGAYEQYF.

Ten or more counts support this clonotype. The chain recombines TRBV7-9 with TRBJ1-1; no clear D gene. Germline assignment: CDR1 SEHNR and CDR2 FQNEAQ (reference sequence). The CDR3 totals 11 residues. The V and J ends lost 2 bases and 10 bases respectively, with 8 bases between them. In nucleotides, the CDR3 is TGTGCCAGCAGCTTAAATGCCCGAGCTTTCTTT. Protein sequence: CASSLNARAFF.

The chain links TRBV12-3 or TRBV12-4 to TRBJ1-5; D gene uncertain. With 6 bases removed from V and 10 bases from J, the gap between germline ends came to 16 bases. The CDR3 length is 13 residues. CDR3 DNA sequence: TGTGCCAGCAGCACGAGCCCTTCGAGACCCCAGCATTTT. It specifies CASSTSPSRPQHF.

There are many counts of this clonotype. The chain uses TRBV2 and TRBJ2-5, with 12 bases identical to TRBD1. The V gene end was trimmed by 7 bases and the J gene end by 5 bases; junction bases not matched to a gene: 11. This CDR3 is built from 16 residues. Germline V gene lookup returns CDR1 SNHLY and CDR2 FYNNEI. The CDR3 reads CASTLSGTGGRETQYF. In nucleotides, the CDR3 is TGTGCCAGCACCCTGTCCGGGACAGGGGGCCGGGAGACCCAGTACTTC.

J is TRBJ2-7 and V is TRBV6-1; D call uncertain. Germline values: CDR1 MNHNS, CDR2 SASEGT. The CDR3 length is 15 residues. The CDR3 sequence: CASSETSDFSYEHYV. DNA of the CDR3: TGTGCCAGCAGTGAAACGTCAGACTTCTCCTACGAGCACTACGTC.

This clonotype has a count of ten or more. The V call is TRBV29-1, the J call TRBJ2-7; D possibly corresponds to TRBD1 (6 bases). The CDR3 contains 12 residues. V lost 2 bases, J lost 3 bases, and 8 bases lay in between. The germline CDR1 and CDR2 sequences are SQVTM and ANQGSEA. CDR3 loop: CSVEIGGYEQYF. CDR3 nucleotide sequence: TGCAGCGTTGAAATAGGGGGCTACGAGCAGTACTTC.

This clonotype was found a few times. The chain links TRBV4-1 to TRBJ2-7, with TRBD1 matching over 7 bases. Germline V gene sequence: CDR1 MGHRA, CDR2 YSYEKL. The CDR3 runs to 13 residues. The V gene end was trimmed by 1 base and the J gene end by 8 bases; junction bases not matched to a gene: 5. The CDR3 spells CASSQAQGSQQYF. CDR3 bases: TGCGCCAGCAGCCAAGCACAGGGGAGTCAGCAGTACTTC.

This clonotype was observed at least ten times. The chain combines TRBV10-3 with TRBJ1-5; no definite D call. Germline V CDR1 and CDR2: ENHRY, SYGVKD. The CDR3 sequence is 12 residues long. Trimming removed 3 bases at V and 4 bases at J, with 4 bases between. The CDR3 nucleotides read TGTGCCATCAGTGATATAAATCAGCCCCAGCATTTT. Protein sequence: CAISDINQPQHF.

This clonotype was observed at least ten times. A much larger clonotype is one base distant, so this may be a read error. The CDR3 does not close with the conserved phenylalanine or tryptophan, likely indicating a read error. This chain uses TRBV28 with TRBJ2-7, with D maybe TRBD1 (6 bases). Trimming cost V 3 bases and J 4 bases, with 13 bases left between them. This CDR3 has 14 residues. CDR1 and CDR2 (germline): MDHEN, SYDVKM. The CDR3 DNA sequence: TGTGCCAGCAGTTTCGCCTCACAGGGATACGAGCAGTACTCC. This translates into CASSFASQGYEQYS.

The V call is TRBV24-1, the J call TRBJ2-5; 9 positions match TRBD2. This CDR3 region has 15 residues. V lost 3 bases to trimming and J lost 3 bases; unmatched junction nucleotides: 4. Germline values: CDR1 KGHDR, CDR2 SFDVKD. CDR3 nucleotide sequence: TGTGCCACCAGTGATCCCCTAGCGGGAAAAGAGACCCAGTACTTC. Its protein is CATSDPLAGKETQYF.

This clonotype was picked up many times. The V call is TRBV13, the J call TRBJ2-7; TRBD1 is a possible D gene (8 bases). Germline assignment: CDR1 PRHDT and CDR2 FYEKMQ (reference sequence). Trimming stripped 4 bases from V and 7 bases from J, with 11 bases between. The CDR3 contains 12 residues. CDR3 in amino acids: CASSSQGGEQYF. CDR3 coding DNA: TGTGCCAGCAGCTCACAGGGGGGGGAGCAGTACTTC.

The table lists this clonotype with many counts. The J gene is TRBJ1-2, the V gene TRBV2; 8 positions agree with TRBD1. V trimming: 7 bases; J trimming: 2 bases; junction bases outside the gene matches: 6. This CDR3 has 14 residues. The germline V gene has CDR1 SNHLY and CDR2 FYNNEI. CDR3 nucleotide sequence: TGTGCCAGCACGATTCGACAGGGGAACTATGGCTACACCTTC. It translates to CASTIRQGNYGYTF. The full variable domain, its missing parts supplied by reference TRBV2 and TRBJ1-2, is EPEVTQTPSHQVTQMGQEVILRCVPISNHLYFYWYRQILGQKVEFLVSFYNNEISEKSEIFDDQFSVERPDGSNFTLKIRSTKLEDSAMYFCASTIRQGNYGYTFGSGTRLTVV.

This clonotype was seen many times. This chain uses TRBV19 with TRBJ1-2; possibly TRBD1 for D (5 bases). The V gene lost 4 bases and the J gene lost 8 bases, with 14 bases spanning the gap. The CDR3 runs 13 residues. Germline values: CDR1 LNHDA, CDR2 SQIVND (reference sequence). CDR3 loop: CASSNLYRGGYTF. CDR3 nucleotide sequence: TGTGCCAGTAGTAACCTATACCGGGGCGGCTACACCTTC.